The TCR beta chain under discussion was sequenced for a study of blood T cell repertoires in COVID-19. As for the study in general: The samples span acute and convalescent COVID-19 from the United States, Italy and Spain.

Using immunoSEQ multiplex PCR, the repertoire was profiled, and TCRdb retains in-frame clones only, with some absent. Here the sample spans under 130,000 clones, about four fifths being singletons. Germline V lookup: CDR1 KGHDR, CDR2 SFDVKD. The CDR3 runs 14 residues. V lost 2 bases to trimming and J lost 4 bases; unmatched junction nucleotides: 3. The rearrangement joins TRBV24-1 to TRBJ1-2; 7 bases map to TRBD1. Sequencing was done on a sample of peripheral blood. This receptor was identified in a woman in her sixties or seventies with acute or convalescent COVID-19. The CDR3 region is CATSDSNRGYGYTF. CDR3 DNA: TGTGCCACCAGTGATTCGAACAGGGGCTATGGCTACACCTTC.